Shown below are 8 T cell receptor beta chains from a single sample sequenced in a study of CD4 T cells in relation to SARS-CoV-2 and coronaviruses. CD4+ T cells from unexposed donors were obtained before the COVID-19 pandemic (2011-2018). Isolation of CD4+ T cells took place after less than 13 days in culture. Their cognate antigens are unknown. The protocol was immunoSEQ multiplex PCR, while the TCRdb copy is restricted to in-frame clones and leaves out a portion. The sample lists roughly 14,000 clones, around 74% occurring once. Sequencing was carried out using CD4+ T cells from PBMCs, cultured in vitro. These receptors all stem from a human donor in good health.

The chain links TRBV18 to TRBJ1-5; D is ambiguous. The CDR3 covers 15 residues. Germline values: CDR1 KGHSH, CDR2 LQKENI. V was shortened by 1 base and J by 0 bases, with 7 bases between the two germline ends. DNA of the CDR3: TGTGCCAGCTCACCACGCAAGAATAGCAATCAGCCCCAGCATTTT. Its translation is CASSPRKNSNQPQHF.

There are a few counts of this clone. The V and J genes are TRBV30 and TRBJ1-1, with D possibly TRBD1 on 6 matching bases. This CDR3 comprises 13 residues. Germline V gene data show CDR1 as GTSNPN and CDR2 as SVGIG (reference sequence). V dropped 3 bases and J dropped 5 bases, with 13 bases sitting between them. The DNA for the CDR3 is TGTGCCTGGAGCCAAGGGGGGGCGACTGAAGCTTTCTTT. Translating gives CAWSQGGATEAFF.

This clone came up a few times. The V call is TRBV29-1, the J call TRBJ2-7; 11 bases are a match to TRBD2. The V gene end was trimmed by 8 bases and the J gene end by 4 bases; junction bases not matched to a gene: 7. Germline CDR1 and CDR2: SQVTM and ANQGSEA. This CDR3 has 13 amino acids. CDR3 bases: TGCAGCTACACTAGCGGGAGCCGTTACGAGCAGTACTTC. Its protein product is CSYTSGSRYEQYF.

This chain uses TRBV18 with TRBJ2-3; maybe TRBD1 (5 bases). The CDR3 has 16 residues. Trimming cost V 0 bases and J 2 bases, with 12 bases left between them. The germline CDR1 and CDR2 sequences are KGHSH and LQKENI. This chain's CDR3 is CASSPPWQGFTDTQYF. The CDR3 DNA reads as TGTGCCAGCTCACCACCGTGGCAGGGATTCACAGATACGCAGTATTTT. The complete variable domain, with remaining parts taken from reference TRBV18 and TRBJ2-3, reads NAGVMQNPRHLVRRRGQEARLRCSPMKGHSHVYWYRQLPEEGLKFMVYLQKENIIDESGMPKERFSAEFPKEGPSILRIQQVVRGDSAAYFCASSPPWQGFTDTQYFGPGTRLTVL.

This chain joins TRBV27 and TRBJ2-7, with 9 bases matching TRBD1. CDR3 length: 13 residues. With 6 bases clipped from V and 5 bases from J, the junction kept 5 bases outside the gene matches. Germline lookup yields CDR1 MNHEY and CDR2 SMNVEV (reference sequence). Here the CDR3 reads CASRGTGLHEQYF. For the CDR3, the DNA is TGTGCCAGCAGAGGGACAGGGCTTCACGAGCAGTACTTC.

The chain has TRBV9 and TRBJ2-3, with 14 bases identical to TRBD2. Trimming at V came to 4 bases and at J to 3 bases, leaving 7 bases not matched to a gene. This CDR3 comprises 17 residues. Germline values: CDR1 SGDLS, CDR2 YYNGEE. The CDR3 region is CASSPQGLAGATDTQYF. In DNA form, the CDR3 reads TGTGCCAGCAGCCCCCAGGGACTAGCGGGAGCAACAGATACGCAGTATTTT.

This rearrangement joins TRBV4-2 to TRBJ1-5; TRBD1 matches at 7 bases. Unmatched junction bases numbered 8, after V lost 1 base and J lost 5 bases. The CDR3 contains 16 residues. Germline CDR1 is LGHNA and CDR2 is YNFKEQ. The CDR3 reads CASSQADRLSDQPQHF. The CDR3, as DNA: TGTGCCAGCAGCCAAGCGGACAGGCTCTCGGATCAGCCCCAGCATTTT.

In DNA, the CDR3 is TGTGCCAGCAGCTTAGATCTGACGAACACCGGGGAGCTGTTTTTT. Its protein is CASSLDLTNTGELFF. This rearrangement joins TRBV11-2 to TRBJ2-2, with D unresolved. The V end was cut by 0 bases, the J end by 0 bases, with 5 bases between. Germline loops: CDR1 SGHAT, CDR2 FQNNGV. This CDR3 is built from 15 residues.